This is a list of T cell receptor beta chains from one sample in a study of human T cells and chemical hapten exposure. TCRdb reprocessed the RACE reads via MiXCR and lists one record per CDR3 protein. The table includes some 90,000 distinct CDR3 sequences, roughly 8% detected once. Sequenced input: whole blood. The receptors were gathered from a female donor in good health. Some clones in this sample may be carry-over from other donors' samples. CDR3s include the opening cysteine and the closing phenylalanine or tryptophan. D genes are given only for firm matches. Size values are once, few and many counts, or a class for expanded clones, and some rows have none.

j_call d_call v_call clone_size cdr3_aa cdr3_nt
TRBJ2-5 . TRBV18 few CASSTQQSRGTQYF TGTGCCAGCTCAACGCAACAGAGTCGAGGGACCCAGTACTTC
TRBJ2-5 . TRBV5-1 few CASSSDNEETQYF TGCGCCAGCAGCTCGGACAATGAAGAGACCCAGTACTTC
TRBJ1-3 . TRBV5-1 . CASSLTTSSGNTIYF TGCGCCAGCAGCTTAACGACCAGCTCTGGAAACACCATATATTTT
TRBJ1-4 . TRBV7-9 few CASSLLEREKLFF TGTGCCAGCAGCTTATTAGAGCGAGAAAAACTGTTTTTT
TRBJ2-7 TRBD2 TRBV19 many CASSISTSGAYEQYF TGTGCCAGTAGTATCTCGACTAGCGGAGCCTACGAGCAGTACTTC
TRBJ2-5 . TRBV20-1 . CSASREYQETQYF TGCAGTGCTTCCCGGGAGTACCAAGAGACCCAGTACTTC
TRBJ1-1 TRBD1 TRBV29-1 . CSVEPGQLEAFF TGCAGCGTTGAACCGGGACAGCTTGAAGCTTTCTTT
TRBJ1-5 . TRBV3-1 few CASSPDPYSNQPQHF TGTGCCAGCAGTCCCGACCCTTATAGCAATCAGCCCCAGCATTTT
TRBJ2-3 . TRBV2 few CASAQLGPDTQYF TGTGCCAGCGCCCAACTGGGGCCAGATACGCAGTATTTT
TRBJ1-4 TRBD1 TRBV20-1 many CSARARTGGVEKLFF TGCAGTGCTAGAGCCCGGACAGGGGGCGTTGAAAAACTGTTTTTT
TRBJ1-4 . TRBV4-1 . CASSPPLGTNEKLFF TGCGCCAGCAGCCCCCCTCTCGGGACGAATGAAAAACTGTTTTTT
TRBJ1-1 . TRBV5-1 few CASSLLGVTEAFF TGCGCCAGCAGCTTGTTAGGGGTGACTGAAGCTTTCTTT
TRBJ2-3 TRBD2 TRBV5-4 many CASSLSGSRTDTQYF TGTGCCAGCAGCTTGAGCGGGAGTAGGACAGATACGCAGTATTTT
TRBJ2-6 TRBD1 TRBV2 . CASSEARQGLAGANVLTF TGTGCCAGCAGTGAAGCTCGACAGGGATTGGCTGGGGCCAACGTCCTGACTTTC